Sequencing of this T cell receptor beta chain was carried out in a study of blood T cell repertoires in COVID-19. Study-level background: Donors in the United States, Italy and Spain gave samples during acute or convalescent COVID-19. T cells, B-cell-depleted T cells, or PBMCs provided the cDNA or gDNA that served as material.

The CDR3 loop spans 16 amino acids. Germline lookup yields CDR1 KGHSH and CDR2 LQKENI. The V and J ends lost 6 bases and 1 base respectively, with 17 bases between them. Authors' data handling: Nucleated cell counts were estimated from reference gene primer amplification. Method: immunoSEQ multiplex PCR; TCRdb's copy keeps in-frame clones and lacks some. V and J calls and clone size are copied from that table; D and trimming were computed from the DNA. The data contain over 200,000 clones, roughly 85% of them singletons. V is TRBV18 and J is TRBJ2-3; the D is unclear. The sequence was collected from a woman under 30 who had recovered from COVID-19. Source material: peripheral blood. The CDR3 is CASSSRFAAGTDTQYF. In DNA form, the CDR3 reads TGTGCCAGCTCTTCACGCTTTGCGGCTGGCACAGATACGCAGTATTTT.